The source of this T cell receptor beta chain is a study of OX40 agonist ivuxolimab in advanced cancers. The CDR3 is 16 amino acids. Trimming cost V 5 bases and J 2 bases, with 15 bases left between them. Looked up from germline, CDR1 is SGHAT and CDR2 is FQNNGV. Assay used: immunoSEQ multiplex PCR; TCRdb lists only in-frame clones, some missing. There are tens of thousands of clones in the sample; approximately 90% occur only once, and approximately 3% lies in the top ten. The chain employs TRBV11-2 and TRBJ1-4; D is perhaps TRBD1 (6 bases). The starting material was CD4+ or CD8+ T cells sorted from blood, obtained in a trial of the OX40 agonist ivuxolimab. The receptor's source is an adult with an advanced solid tumor such as melanoma, head and neck, liver or kidney cancer. CDR3 nucleotide sequence: TGTGCCAGCAGCACTAGCAGGGGCCGCACTAATGAAAAACTGTTTTTT. Translation: CASSTSRGRTNEKLFF.